A single sample is the source of the 20 T cell receptor beta chains below, sequenced in a study of response to subunit inactivated influenza vaccine. Via MiXCR, TCRdb re-called the RT-PCR reads, giving one row per CDR3 protein. The sample records approximately 530,000 distinct CDR3 sequences, 7.2% being singletons. The material sequenced was PBMCs from blood, taken roughly 24 months after vaccination. The receptors stem from a man aged 45 to 75 who received an inactivated influenza vaccine.

This clonotype was seen repeatedly, ten times or more. The V gene is TRBV7-9, the J gene TRBJ2-7; D possibly corresponds to TRBD1 (6 bases). Germline CDR1 and CDR2: SEHNR and FQNEAQ (reference sequence). V lost 4 bases and J 2 bases, leaving 9 bases between the germline ends. This CDR3 is built from 13 residues. This CDR3 is CASSSYRAYEQYF. The CDR3 coding sequence is TGTGCCAGCAGCTCGTACAGGGCCTACGAGCAGTACTTC.

V is TRBV6-2 or TRBV6-3 and J is TRBJ2-1, with D perhaps TRBD1 or TRBD2 (5 bases each). Germline values: CDR1 MNHEY, CDR2 SVGEGT. V was shortened by 7 bases and J by 2 bases, with 18 bases between the two germline ends. This CDR3 contains 16 residues. CDR3 in amino acids: CASTRAGTHTYNEQFF. The CDR3 DNA follows: TGTGCCAGCACCCGCGCCGGGACCCATACCTACAATGAGCAGTTCTTC.

In its sample, this clonotype was seen many times. The gene calls are TRBV9 and TRBJ2-6; 12 bases align to TRBD2. V lost 0 bases, J lost 0 bases, and 7 bases stayed unmatched. This CDR3 spans 20 amino acids. Looked up from germline, CDR1 is SGDLS and CDR2 is YYNGEE. The DNA for the CDR3 is TGTGCCAGCAGCGTAGCAAGGGGACTAGCGGGTTTCTCTGGGGCCAACGTCCTGACTTTC. It codes for CASSVARGLAGFSGANVLTF.

V and J are TRBV6-1 and TRBJ2-2; a possible D gene is TRBD1 (6 bases). The V gene's germline CDR1 is MNHNS and CDR2 SASEGT. The CDR3 is made up of 15 amino acids. V was pared by 8 bases and J by 0 bases, with 13 bases between. CDR3 residues: CASSGQIANTGELFF. The CDR3 bases are TGTGCCAGCTCCGGACAGATCGCGAACACCGGGGAGCTGTTTTTT.

The rearrangement uses TRBV6-2 or TRBV6-3 and TRBJ2-3; 9 positions agree with TRBD2. Germline values: CDR1 MNHEY, CDR2 SVGEGT. The V gene end was trimmed by 6 bases and the J gene end by 2 bases; junction bases not matched to a gene: 12. There are 17 residues in the CDR3. CDR3 loop: CASRDWSGGHATDTQYF. The CDR3 region has the DNA TGTGCCAGCAGAGATTGGAGCGGGGGGCATGCCACAGATACGCAGTATTTT.

This clonotype was detected many times. The rearrangement uses TRBV6-2 or TRBV6-3 and TRBJ2-5; 9 bases fit TRBD2. The V segment lost 2 bases and the J segment 0 bases; nucleotides outside the gene matches: 4. This CDR3 region has 16 residues. CDR1 and CDR2 (germline): MNHEY, SVGEGT. The CDR3 region has the DNA TGTGCCAGCAGTTACGGCCTAGCGGGACACCAAGAGACCCAGTACTTC. Translating gives CASSYGLAGHQETQYF.

The chain is built from TRBV6-2 or TRBV6-3 and TRBJ1-4; 8 nucleotides align to TRBD1. V was pared by 2 bases and J by 5 bases, with 7 bases of the junction left unmatched. This CDR3 has 16 residues. The germline gives CDR1 MNHEY, CDR2 SVGEGT. The CDR3 spells CASSYLRDRTNEKLFF. CDR3 DNA sequence: TGTGCCAGCAGTTACCTCCGGGACAGGACAAATGAAAAACTGTTTTTT.

Comments on this clonotype: The junction shows a germline mismatch at one end, possibly a read error. The chain combines TRBV6-2 or TRBV6-3 with TRBJ2-7; unclear D gene. CDR3 length: 16 residues. The germline V gene encodes CDR1 MNHEY and CDR2 SVGEGT. CDR3 coding DNA: TGTGCCAGCATTTACTCTCCGGGCCCCGATACCGACGAGCAGTACTTC. This translates into CASIYSPGPDTDEQYF.

This clonotype was observed a few times. This chain connects TRBV29-1 to TRBJ1-2, with 11 bases fitting TRBD1. Looked up from germline, CDR1 is SQVTM and CDR2 is ANQGSEA. The CDR3 extends over 13 amino acids. V dropped 3 bases and J dropped 8; count of bases not matched to a gene: 5. The CDR3 nucleotides read TGCAGCGTTGAGGGACAGGGGGTAAAGGGCTACACCTTC. It codes for CSVEGQGVKGYTF. Using reference TRBV29-1 and TRBJ1-2 for the parts outside the CDR3, the full variable domain is SAVISQKPSRDICQRGTSLTIQCQVDSQVTMMFWYRQQPGQSLTLIATANQGSEATYESGFVIDKFPISRPNLTFSTLTVSNMSPEDSSIYLCSVEGQGVKGYTFGSGTRLTVV.

The chain has TRBV5-1 and TRBJ2-5; TRBD2 might be the D (6 bases). This CDR3 comprises 18 residues. The germline V gene encodes CDR1 SGHRS and CDR2 YFSETQ. Trimming pared 0 bases from V and 5 bases from J, leaving 23 bases between. As DNA, the CDR3 is TGCGCCAGCAGCTTGGCCTCGGGCGGGGACGGCCCCAGGGAGACCCAGTACTTC. Translating gives CASSLASGGDGPRETQYF.

The V gene is TRBV6-2 or TRBV6-3, the J gene TRBJ2-7; D may be TRBD1 (6 bases). Germline V gene data show CDR1 as MNHEY and CDR2 as SVGEGT. V shed 7 bases and J shed 6 bases, with 25 bases lying between them. This CDR3 region has 16 residues. The chain's CDR3 is CASTLARPGAPSEQYF. CDR3 DNA sequence: TGTGCCAGCACCCTCGCTCGACCAGGGGCCCCTTCCGAGCAGTACTTC.

This clonotype was counted once. One end of the junction is discordant with germline, which a read error may explain. The chain combines TRBV4-3 with TRBJ2-1, with D tentatively TRBD2 (6 bases). Per germline, CDR1 LGHNA and CDR2 YSLEER. The CDR3 is 18 residues long. The DNA for the CDR3 is TGCGCCAGCAGCCAATCTTCAATAGCGGCGAGCTCCTACAATAAGCAGTTCTTC. This sequence encodes CASSQSSIAASSYNKQFF.

This clonotype was observed many times. The chain carries TRBV7-8 and TRBJ2-2; 8 bases agree with TRBD1. Trimming cost V 6 bases and J 5 bases; bases outside gene matches: 14. CDR1 is SGHVS, CDR2 FQNEAQ, per germline. The CDR3 loop spans 17 amino acids. In DNA, the CDR3 is TGTGCCAGCAGTCACTATCCGGGACAGGTCTTGACCGGGGAGCTGTTTTTT. This gives the protein CASSHYPGQVLTGELFF.

V and J are TRBV29-1 and TRBJ2-1; weak D call: TRBD2 (5 bases). The CDR3 covers 15 residues. V gave up 7 bases and J gave up 4 bases, with 20 bases separating them. Germline V gene data show CDR1 as SQVTM and CDR2 as ANQGSEA. The CDR3 sequence is CSAVLRERPYNEQFF. The CDR3 DNA reads as TGCAGCGCCGTCTTGAGGGAGAGACCATACAATGAGCAGTTCTTC.

As concerns this clonotype: The junction departs from germline at one end; a sequencing error may be responsible. This rearrangement joins TRBV7-7 to TRBJ2-3; the match to TRBD2 covers 13 bases. The CDR3 has 15 residues. Per germline, CDR1 SSHAT and CDR2 FNYEAQ (reference sequence). CDR3 nucleotides: TGTGCTAGCAGCGCCGGACTAGCGGGGGTGGATACGCAGTATTTT. It codes for CASSAGLAGVDTQYF.

This clonotype came up many times. The J gene is TRBJ2-1, the V gene TRBV20-1; a possible D gene is TRBD2 (6 bases). CDR1 and CDR2 (germline): DFQATT, SNEGSKA (reference sequence). Trimming removed 0 bases at V and 0 bases at J, with 18 bases between. CDR3 length: 18 residues. The CDR3 reads CSARDWRGTPSSYNEQFF. DNA for the CDR3: TGCAGTGCTAGAGATTGGCGGGGTACTCCTAGCTCCTACAATGAGCAGTTCTTC.

The chain combines TRBV20-1 with TRBJ2-5, with a possible D match to TRBD2 (5 bases). Trimming left V 6 bases short and J 1 base short, with 9 bases between. Germline CDR1 DFQATT, CDR2 SNEGSKA (reference sequence). The CDR3 has 12 amino acids. Written as DNA, the CDR3 is TGCAGTGCGAAACGGGGCCAAGAGACCCAGTACTTC. Its translation: CSAKRGQETQYF.

This clonotype has ten or more counts. The V and J genes are TRBV20-1 and TRBJ2-1, with D possibly being TRBD1 (5 bases). Germline lookup yields CDR1 DFQATT and CDR2 SNEGSKA (reference sequence). Trimming took off 5 bases at V and 8 bases at J, with 19 bases between the two ends. The CDR3 covers 14 residues. The CDR3 is CSAPLGASKHEQFF. CDR3 sequence (DNA): TGCAGTGCTCCCCTAGGGGCTTCGAAACATGAGCAGTTCTTC.

This clonotype was counted only a few times. This chain links TRBV10-3 with TRBJ2-3, with 9 bases lining up with TRBD1. Germline loops: CDR1 ENHRY, CDR2 SYGVKD. The CDR3 is 14 residues long. Germline trimming cut 9 bases from V and 4 bases from J; bases unmatched to any gene: 8. The CDR3 DNA follows: TGTGCCATTACGGGACAGGGCGGTCCAGATACGCAGTATTTT. The encoded protein is CAITGQGGPDTQYF.

The J gene is TRBJ1-1, the V gene TRBV5-6, with 8 bases matching TRBD1. V lost 4 bases to trimming and J lost 11 bases; unmatched junction nucleotides: 13. In germline, CDR1 is SGHDT, CDR2 YYEEEE. CDR3 length: 14 amino acids. The CDR3 coding sequence is TGTGCCAGCAGCCAGACAGGGGCCGCCGTGTTGGCTTTCTTT. This sequence encodes CASSQTGAAVLAFF.